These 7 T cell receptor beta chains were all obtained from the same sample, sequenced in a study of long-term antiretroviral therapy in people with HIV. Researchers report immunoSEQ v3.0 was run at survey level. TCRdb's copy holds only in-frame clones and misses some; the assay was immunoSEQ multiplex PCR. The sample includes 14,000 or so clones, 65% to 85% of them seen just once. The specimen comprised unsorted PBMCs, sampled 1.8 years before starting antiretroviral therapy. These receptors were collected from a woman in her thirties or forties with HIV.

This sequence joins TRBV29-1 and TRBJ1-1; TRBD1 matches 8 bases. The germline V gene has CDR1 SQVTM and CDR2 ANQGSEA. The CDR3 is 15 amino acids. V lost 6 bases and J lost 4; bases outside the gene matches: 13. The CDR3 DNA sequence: TGCAGCGTCCTCAGGGGGCCGGAGGTTGGCACTGAAGCTTTCTTT. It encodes CSVLRGPEVGTEAFF.

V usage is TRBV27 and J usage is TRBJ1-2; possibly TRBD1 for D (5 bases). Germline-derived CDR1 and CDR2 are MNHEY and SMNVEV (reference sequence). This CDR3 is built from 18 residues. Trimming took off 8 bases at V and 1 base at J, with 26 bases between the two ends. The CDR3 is CASGPRTGLAGINYGYTF. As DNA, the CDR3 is TGTGCCAGCGGGCCCCGAACGGGTCTGGCAGGGATTAACTATGGCTACACCTTC.

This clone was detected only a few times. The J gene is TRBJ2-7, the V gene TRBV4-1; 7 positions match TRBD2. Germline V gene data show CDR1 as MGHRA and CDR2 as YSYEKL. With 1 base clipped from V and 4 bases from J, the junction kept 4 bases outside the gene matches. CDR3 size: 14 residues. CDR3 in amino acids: CASSQGEGRYEQYF. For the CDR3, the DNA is TGCGCCAGCAGCCAAGGGGAGGGTCGGTACGAGCAGTACTTC.

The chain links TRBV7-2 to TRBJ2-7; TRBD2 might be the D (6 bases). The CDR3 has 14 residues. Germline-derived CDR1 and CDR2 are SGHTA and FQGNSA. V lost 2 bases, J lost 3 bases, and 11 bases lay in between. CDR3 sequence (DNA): TGTGCCAGCAGCTTACTGGGGGGAGTCTACGAGCAGTACTTC. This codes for CASSLLGGVYEQYF.

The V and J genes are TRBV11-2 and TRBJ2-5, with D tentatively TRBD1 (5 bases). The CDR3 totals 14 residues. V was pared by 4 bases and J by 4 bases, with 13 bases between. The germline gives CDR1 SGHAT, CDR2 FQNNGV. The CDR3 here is CASSSSRVGETQYF. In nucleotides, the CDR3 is TGTGCCAGCAGCTCAAGCAGGGTGGGAGAGACCCAGTACTTC.

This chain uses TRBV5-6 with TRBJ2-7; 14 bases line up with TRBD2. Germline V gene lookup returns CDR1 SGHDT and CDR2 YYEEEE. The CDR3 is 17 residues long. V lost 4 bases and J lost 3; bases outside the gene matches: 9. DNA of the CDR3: TGTGCCAGCAGCCTTCGACACGGACTAGCGGGAGGCTACGAGCAGTACTTC. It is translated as CASSLRHGLAGGYEQYF.

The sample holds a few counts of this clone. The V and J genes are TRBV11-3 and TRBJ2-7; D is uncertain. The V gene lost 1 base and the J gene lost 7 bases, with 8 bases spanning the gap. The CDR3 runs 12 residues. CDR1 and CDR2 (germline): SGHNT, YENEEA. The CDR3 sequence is CASSLGGPEQYF. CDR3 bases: TGTGCCAGCAGCTTAGGGGGTCCAGAGCAGTACTTC.